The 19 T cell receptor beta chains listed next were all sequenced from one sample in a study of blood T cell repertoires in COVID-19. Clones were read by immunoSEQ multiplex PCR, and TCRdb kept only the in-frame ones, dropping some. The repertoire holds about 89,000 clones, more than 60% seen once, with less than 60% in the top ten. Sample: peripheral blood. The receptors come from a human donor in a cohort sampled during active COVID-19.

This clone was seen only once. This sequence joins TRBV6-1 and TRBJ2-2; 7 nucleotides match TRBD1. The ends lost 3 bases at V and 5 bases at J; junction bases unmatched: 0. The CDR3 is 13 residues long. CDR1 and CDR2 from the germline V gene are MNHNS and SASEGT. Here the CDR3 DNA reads TGTGCCAGCAGTGACAGGGGGACCGGGGAGCTGTTTTTT. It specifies CASSDRGTGELFF.

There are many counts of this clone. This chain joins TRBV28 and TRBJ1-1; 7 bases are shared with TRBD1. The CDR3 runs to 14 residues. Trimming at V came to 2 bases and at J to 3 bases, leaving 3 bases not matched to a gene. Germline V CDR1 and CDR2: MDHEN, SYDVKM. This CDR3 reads CASSLQGGDTEAFF. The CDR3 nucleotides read TGTGCCAGCAGTTTACAGGGGGGTGACACTGAAGCTTTCTTT.

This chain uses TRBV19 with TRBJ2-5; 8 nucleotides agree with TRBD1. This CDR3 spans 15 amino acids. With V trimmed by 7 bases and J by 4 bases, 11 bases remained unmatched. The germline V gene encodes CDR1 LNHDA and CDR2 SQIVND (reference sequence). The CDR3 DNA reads TGTGCCAGTACTCTCGGACAGGGCCTGTTAGAGACCCAGTACTTC. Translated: CASTLGQGLLETQYF.

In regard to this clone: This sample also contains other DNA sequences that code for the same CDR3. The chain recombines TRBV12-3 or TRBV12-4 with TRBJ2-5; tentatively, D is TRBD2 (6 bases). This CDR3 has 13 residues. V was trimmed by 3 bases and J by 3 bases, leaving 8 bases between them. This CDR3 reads CASSLGGEETQYF. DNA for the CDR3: TGTGCCAGCAGTTTGGGGGGAGAAGAGACCCAGTACTTC.

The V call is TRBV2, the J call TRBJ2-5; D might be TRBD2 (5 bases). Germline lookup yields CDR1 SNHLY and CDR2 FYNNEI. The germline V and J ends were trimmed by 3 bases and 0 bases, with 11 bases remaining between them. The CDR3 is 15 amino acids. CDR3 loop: CASSDQRRDQETQYF. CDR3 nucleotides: TGTGCCAGCAGTGATCAGCGGCGGGACCAAGAGACCCAGTACTTC.

In DNA, the CDR3 is TGTGCCAGCAGTCGCCTCCTAGCGGGAGGTCTCCACGAGCAGTACTTC. As protein: CASSRLLAGGLHEQYF. V is TRBV6-2 or TRBV6-3 and J is TRBJ2-7; 11 bases fit TRBD2. CDR1 and CDR2 from the germline V gene are MNHEY and SVGEGT. J lost 5 bases, V lost 5 bases, and 11 bases had no gene match. This CDR3 has 16 amino acids.

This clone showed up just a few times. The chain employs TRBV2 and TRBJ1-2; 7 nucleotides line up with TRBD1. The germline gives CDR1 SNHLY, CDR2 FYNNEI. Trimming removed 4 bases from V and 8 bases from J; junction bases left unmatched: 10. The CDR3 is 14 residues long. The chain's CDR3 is CASSARQGNSGYTF. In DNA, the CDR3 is TGTGCCAGCAGTGCCCGACAGGGAAATAGCGGCTACACCTTC.

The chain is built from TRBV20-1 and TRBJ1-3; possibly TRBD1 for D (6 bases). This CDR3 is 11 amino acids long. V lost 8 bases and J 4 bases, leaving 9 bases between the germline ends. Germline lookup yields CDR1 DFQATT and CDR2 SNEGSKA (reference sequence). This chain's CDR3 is CSLDRGNTIYF. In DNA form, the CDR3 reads TGCAGTTTAGACAGGGGAAACACCATATATTTT.

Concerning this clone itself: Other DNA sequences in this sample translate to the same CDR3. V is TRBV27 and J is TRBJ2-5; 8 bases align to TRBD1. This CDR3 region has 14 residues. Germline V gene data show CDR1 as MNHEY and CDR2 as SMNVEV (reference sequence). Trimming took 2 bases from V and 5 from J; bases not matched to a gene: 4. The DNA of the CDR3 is TGTGCCAGCAGTTTAACAGGGGGATCTGAGACCCAGTACTTC. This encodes CASSLTGGSETQYF.

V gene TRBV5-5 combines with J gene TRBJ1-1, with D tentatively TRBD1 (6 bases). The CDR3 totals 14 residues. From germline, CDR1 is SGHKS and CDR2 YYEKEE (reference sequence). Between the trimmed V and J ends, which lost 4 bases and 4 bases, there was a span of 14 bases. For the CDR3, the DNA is TGTGCCAGCAGCCGAACAGGGTATCGCACTGAAGCTTTCTTT. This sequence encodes CASSRTGYRTEAFF.

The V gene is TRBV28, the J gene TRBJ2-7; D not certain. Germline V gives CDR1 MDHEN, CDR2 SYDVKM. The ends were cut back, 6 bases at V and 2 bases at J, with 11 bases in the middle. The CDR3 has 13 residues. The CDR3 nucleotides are TGTGCCAGCAGCATCCTAGGTCCCTACGAGCAGTACTTC. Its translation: CASSILGPYEQYF.

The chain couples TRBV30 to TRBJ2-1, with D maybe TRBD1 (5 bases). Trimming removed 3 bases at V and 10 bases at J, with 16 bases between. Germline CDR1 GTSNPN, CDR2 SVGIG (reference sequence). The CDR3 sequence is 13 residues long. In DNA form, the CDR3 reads TGTGCCTGGAGGGCCGCAGGGCATTGGGAGCAGTTCTTC. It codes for CAWRAAGHWEQFF.

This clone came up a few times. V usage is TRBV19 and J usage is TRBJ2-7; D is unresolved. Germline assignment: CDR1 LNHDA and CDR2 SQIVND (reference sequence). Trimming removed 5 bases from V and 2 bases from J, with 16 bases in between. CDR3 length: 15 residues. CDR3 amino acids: CASSSGRLKTYEQYF. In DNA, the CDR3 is TGTGCCAGTAGTTCTGGCAGATTAAAAACCTACGAGCAGTACTTC.

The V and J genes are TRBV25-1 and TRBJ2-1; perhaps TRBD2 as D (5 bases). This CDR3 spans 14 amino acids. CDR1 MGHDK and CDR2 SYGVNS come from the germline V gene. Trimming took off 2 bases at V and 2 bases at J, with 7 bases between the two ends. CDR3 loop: CASSEAGTYNEQFF. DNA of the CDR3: TGTGCCAGCAGTGAAGCGGGTACCTACAATGAGCAGTTCTTC.

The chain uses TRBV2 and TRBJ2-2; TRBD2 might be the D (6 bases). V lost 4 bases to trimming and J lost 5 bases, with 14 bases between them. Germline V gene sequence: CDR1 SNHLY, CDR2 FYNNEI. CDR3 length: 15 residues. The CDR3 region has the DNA TGTGCCAGCAGTGGCCGACTAGGCGGAACCGGGGAGCTGTTTTTT. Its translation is CASSGRLGGTGELFF. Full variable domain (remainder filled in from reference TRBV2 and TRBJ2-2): EPEVTQTPSHQVTQMGQEVILRCVPISNHLYFYWYRQILGQKVEFLVSFYNNEISEKSEIFDDQFSVERPDGSNFTLKIRSTKLEDSAMYFCASSGRLGGTGELFFGEGSRLTVL.

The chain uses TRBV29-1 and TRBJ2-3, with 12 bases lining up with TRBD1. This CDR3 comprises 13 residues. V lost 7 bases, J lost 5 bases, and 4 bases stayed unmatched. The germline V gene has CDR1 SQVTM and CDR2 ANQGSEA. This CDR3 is CSARDRGQDTQYF. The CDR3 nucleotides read TGCAGCGCCCGGGACAGGGGGCAAGATACGCAGTATTTT.

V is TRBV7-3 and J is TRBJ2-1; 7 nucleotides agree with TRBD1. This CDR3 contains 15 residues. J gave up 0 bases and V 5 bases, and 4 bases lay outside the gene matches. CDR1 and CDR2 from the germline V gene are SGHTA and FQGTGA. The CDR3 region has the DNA TGTGCCAGCAGCCCAGGGGGTCCCTCCTACAATGAGCAGTTCTTC. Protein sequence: CASSPGGPSYNEQFF.

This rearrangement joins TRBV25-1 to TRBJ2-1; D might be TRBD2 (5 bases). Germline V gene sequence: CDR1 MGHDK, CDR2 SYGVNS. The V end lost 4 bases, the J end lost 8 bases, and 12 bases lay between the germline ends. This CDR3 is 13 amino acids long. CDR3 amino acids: CASSGQEGHEQFF. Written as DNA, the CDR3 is TGTGCCAGCAGTGGTCAAGAGGGCCATGAGCAGTTCTTC. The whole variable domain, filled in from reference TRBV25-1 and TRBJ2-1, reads EADIYQTPRYLVIGTGKKITLECSQTMGHDKMYWYQQDPGMELHLIHYSYGVNSTEKGDLSSESTVSRIRTEHFPLTLESARPSHTSQYLCASSGQEGHEQFFGPGTRLTVL.

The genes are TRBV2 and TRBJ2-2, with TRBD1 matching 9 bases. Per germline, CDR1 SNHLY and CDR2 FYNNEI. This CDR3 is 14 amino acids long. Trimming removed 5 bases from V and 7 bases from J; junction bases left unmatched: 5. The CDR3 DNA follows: TGTGCCAGCAGTCTGGGACAGGGCGTCGGGGAGCTGTTTTTT. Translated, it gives CASSLGQGVGELFF.